This T cell receptor beta chain was observed in a study of cytomegalovirus exposure and HLA in healthy donors. The PCR had 60 Vbeta and 13 Jbeta primers. The table came from immunoSEQ multiplex PCR; TCRdb's copy has only in-frame clones and leaves some out. The table shows around 150,000 clones, with less than 80% occurring only once. Germline loops: CDR1 MNHEY, CDR2 SMNVEV (reference sequence). The V end was cut by 6 bases, the J end by 2 bases, with 16 bases between. The CDR3 length is 16 residues. Specimen: PBMCs. This receptor was identified in a man aged 45 to 65 in good health and CMV-seropositive. The chain combines TRBV27 with TRBJ1-4; no definite D call. The CDR3 loop reads CASRTITASTNEKLFF. DNA for the CDR3: TGTGCCAGCAGGACTATAACAGCTTCGACTAATGAAAAACTGTTTTTT.